This TCR beta chain originates from a study of somatic mutations in cytotoxic T cells in rheumatoid arthritis (TCRdb year 2017). Concerning the study at large: Patient peripheral blood (about 31 ml EDTA) was drawn right after diagnosis and before any treatment started. A FACSAria II or Sony SH800 was used to flow-sort some V beta antibody-stained T-cell populations at nearly 100% purity, and TCRB sequencing was also done on sorted V beta1+ cells. For 55 to 70 rheumatoid arthritis patients and some 20 healthy controls, TCRB deep sequencing was carried out. The median ages of the patient and control groups were essentially identical. In newly diagnosed rheumatoid arthritis without treatment, the study examined if expanded CD8+ T-cell clones harbor somatic mutations, relying on TCRB deep sequencing to characterize clonality. The paper's findings and limits, for the study overall: Several identical CD8+ TCRB sequences were found in both blood and synovial fluid, and in about an eighth of the 65 patients the largest CD8+ clone exceeded 20% of CD8+ cells. CD8+ clonality increased with age in patients (Spearman r ≈ 0.5) but not in healthy controls. CD8+ T-cell clonality did not differ significantly between rheumatoid arthritis patients and age-matched healthy controls. No adjustment for multiple comparisons was made for the slight TRBV07 underrepresentation in patients. The antigen targets of the expanded CD8+ clones were unknown, and absence from virus-specific databases did not rule out viral specificity.

The immunoSEQ assay was applied to genomic DNA for TCRB CDR3 sequencing. As for the authors' bioinformatics: Published virus-specific TCRB sequences were compared with patient CD8+ clones larger than 1%, and only a few matches were found. The analyses included only productive TCRB rearrangements. Clonality was calculated as a Shannon entropy-based productive clonality index, and a clone was defined by a unique TCRB CDR3 sequence. Repertoire overlap for a pair of samples was computed from each clone's template counts relative to total templates per sample. V-gene usage from TCRB sequencing and V-gene usage measured by flow cytometry were correlated (Spearman r of around 0.6). In its TCRdb copy, this immuneACCESS table keeps in-frame sequences only and misses some clones. Where compared with another copy, unresolved V genes explain less than half of these, and the others have no known cause. V and J calls and clone size are as listed in that table; D and trimming were resolved from the DNA. Here the sample has thousands of clones; under 90% occur a single time. The ten largest clones add up to approximately 67% of the sample.

This clone is regarded as hyperexpanded (1% or more). The antigen it binds to is not known. There are no base qualities to consult, and no much larger clone falls within one base. This sample includes further DNA sequences coding for the same CDR3. CD4+ and CD8+ cells were isolated by positive magnetic bead selection on an AutoMACS, and purity was checked by flow cytometry. A TCR V beta antibody panel was used in flow cytometry to screen first for clonal expansions, which were then characterized by TCRB deep sequencing of sorted CD8+ fractions. Peripheral blood mononuclear cells were isolated by Ficoll-Paque PLUS density gradient separation. Using Nucleospin Tissue or Tissue XS kits, DNA was extracted from CD4-enriched, CD8-enriched or PBMC samples, with quantification by a Qubit 2.0 fluorometer. Reading the germline V gene gives CDR1 LGHNA and CDR2 YSLEER. Germline trimming amounts to 2 bases on V and 3 bases on J, with 4 as the count of junction bases outside the gene matches. Counted from cysteine to phenylalanine, this CDR3 has 15 amino acids. Here the CDR3 DNA is all that survives: 45 bases in frame from base 1.

This chain joins TRBV4-3 to TRBJ2-7; 10 middle bases align to TRBD2. This clonotype was obtained from a man aged 35 to 55 with rheumatoid arthritis. The source material was CD8+ T cells sorted from blood. The CDR3 is CASSQSSSGSYEQYF. The nucleotide sequence reads as follows: TGCGCCAGCAGCCAATCTTCTAGCGGGAGCTACGAGCAGTACTTC.